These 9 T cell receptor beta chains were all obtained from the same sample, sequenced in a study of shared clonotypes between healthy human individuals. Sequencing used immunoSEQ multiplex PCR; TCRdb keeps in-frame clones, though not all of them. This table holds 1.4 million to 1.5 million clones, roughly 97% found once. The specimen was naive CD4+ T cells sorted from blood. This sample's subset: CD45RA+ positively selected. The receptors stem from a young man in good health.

For the CDR3, the DNA is TGCAGCGTGCAGGGACTAGACGAGCAGTACTTC. It yields the protein CSVQGLDEQYF. The chain couples TRBV29-1 to TRBJ2-7, with 8 bases that match TRBD2. CDR3 size: 11 residues. V dropped 6 bases and J dropped 5; count of bases not matched to a gene: 3. Germline V gives CDR1 SQVTM, CDR2 ANQGSEA.

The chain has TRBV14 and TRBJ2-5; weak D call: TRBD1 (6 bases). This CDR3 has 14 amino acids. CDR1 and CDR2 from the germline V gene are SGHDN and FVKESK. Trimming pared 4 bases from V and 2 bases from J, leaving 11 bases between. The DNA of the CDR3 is TGTGCCAGCAGCCGGGGCAGGGGACAAGAGACCCAGTACTTC. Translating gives CASSRGRGQETQYF.

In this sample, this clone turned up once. This CDR3 is CASTNMAGGYEQYF. CDR3 sequence (DNA): TGTGCCAGCACAAACATGGCAGGGGGCTACGAGCAGTACTTC. The V call is TRBV2, the J call TRBJ2-7; 7 bases align to TRBD1. Germline V gene lookup returns CDR1 SNHLY and CDR2 FYNNEI. The CDR3 sequence is 14 residues long. V lost 7 bases to trimming and J lost 3 bases; unmatched junction nucleotides: 9.

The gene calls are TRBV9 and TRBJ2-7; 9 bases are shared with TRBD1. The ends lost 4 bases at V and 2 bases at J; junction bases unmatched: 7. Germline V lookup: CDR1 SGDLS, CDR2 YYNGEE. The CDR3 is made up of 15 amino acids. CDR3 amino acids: CASSSGTGSPYEQYF. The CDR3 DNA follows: TGTGCCAGCAGCTCCGGGACAGGGTCACCCTACGAGCAGTACTTC.

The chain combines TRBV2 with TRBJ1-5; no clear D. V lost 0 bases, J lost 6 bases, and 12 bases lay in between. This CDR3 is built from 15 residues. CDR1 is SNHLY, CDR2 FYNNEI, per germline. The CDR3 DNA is TGTGCCAGCAGTGAAGCGCTTCTGGGTACTCAGCCCCAGCATTTT. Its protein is CASSEALLGTQPQHF.

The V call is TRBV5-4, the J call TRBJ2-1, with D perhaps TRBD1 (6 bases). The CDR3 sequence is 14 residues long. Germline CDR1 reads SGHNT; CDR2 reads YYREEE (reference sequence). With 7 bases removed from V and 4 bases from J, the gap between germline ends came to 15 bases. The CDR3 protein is CASSNRATYNEQFF. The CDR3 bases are TGTGCCAGCTCAAACAGGGCTACTTACAATGAGCAGTTCTTC.

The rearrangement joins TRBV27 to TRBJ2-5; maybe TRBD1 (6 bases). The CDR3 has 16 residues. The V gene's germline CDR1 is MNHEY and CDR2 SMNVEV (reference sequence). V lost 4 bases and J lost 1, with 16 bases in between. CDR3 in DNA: TGTGCCAGCAGTTCCGTTCTTACAGGGCGCCAAGAGACCCAGTACTTC. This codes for CASSSVLTGRQETQYF.

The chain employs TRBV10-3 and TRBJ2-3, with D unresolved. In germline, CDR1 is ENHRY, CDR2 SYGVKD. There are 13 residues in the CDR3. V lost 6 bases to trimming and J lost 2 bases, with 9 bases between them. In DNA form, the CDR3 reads TGTGCCATCAGGCATAGCTCCACAGATACGCAGTATTTT. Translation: CAIRHSSTDTQYF.

The CDR3 protein is CASSPRLDNEQFF. The CDR3 DNA reads TGTGCCAGCTCACCACGTCTGGACAATGAGCAGTTCTTC. The genes are TRBV18 and TRBJ2-1, with D unresolved. CDR1 and CDR2 (germline): KGHSH, LQKENI. This CDR3 is built from 13 residues. The V end was cut by 1 base, the J end by 5 bases, with 6 bases between.